This TCR beta chain originates from a study of human T cells and chemical hapten exposure. TCRdb reanalysed the RACE reads using MiXCR and keeps one entry per CDR3 protein. Counted here are about 84,000 distinct CDR3 sequences, 10% to 13% occurring once; the ten biggest clones make up 2% to 2.5%. This clonotype has a count of ten or more. This CDR3 has 16 residues. Trimming shortened V by 2 bases and J by 6 bases, and 17 bases separated the two germline ends. This sample's time point: patch test 2, 6 weeks after DPC sensitization. The treatment here: therapeutic diphenylcyclopropenone sensitization with weekly scalp DPC.

The sample consisted of whole blood, taken in connection with sensitization to the hapten diphenylcyclopropenone (DPC). This chain links TRBV23-1 with TRBJ2-1; D is unresolved. TRBV23-1 is flagged as an ORF with uncertain function. The receptor was derived from a woman younger than 45 with alopecia areata. Some clones in this sample may be carry-over from other donors' samples. Here the CDR3 DNA reads TGCGCCAGCAGTCAAGGTAACTGGAGCTCCGCCAATGAGCAGTTCTTC. Translated: CASSQGNWSSANEQFF.